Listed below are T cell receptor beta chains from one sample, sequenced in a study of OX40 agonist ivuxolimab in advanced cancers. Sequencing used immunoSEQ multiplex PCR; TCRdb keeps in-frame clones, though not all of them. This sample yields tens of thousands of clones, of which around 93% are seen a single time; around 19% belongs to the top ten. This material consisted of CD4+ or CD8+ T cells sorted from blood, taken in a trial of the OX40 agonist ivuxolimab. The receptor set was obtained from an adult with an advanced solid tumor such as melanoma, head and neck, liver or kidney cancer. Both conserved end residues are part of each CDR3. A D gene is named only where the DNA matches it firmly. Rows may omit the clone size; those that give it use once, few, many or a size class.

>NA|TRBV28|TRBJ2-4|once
TGTGCCAGCAGTTTTGGACTGAAAAACATTCAGTACTTC
CASSFGLKNIQYF
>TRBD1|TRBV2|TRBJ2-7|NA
TGTGCCAGTACAGAACCGGGACAGGGGGCGGGGGAGCAGTACTTC
CASTEPGQGAGEQYF
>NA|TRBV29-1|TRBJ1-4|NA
TGCAGCGCAGTACTTAATAATGAAAAACTGTTTTTT
CSAVLNNEKLFF
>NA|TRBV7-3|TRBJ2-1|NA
TGTGCCAGCAGCTTAATCGGCGGTGAGCAGTTCTTC
CASSLIGGEQFF
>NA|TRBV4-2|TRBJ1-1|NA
TGTGCCAGTAGCCAAGCCTCGAATGAGCCGGGAAACACTGAAGCTTTCTTT
CASSQASNEPGNTEAFF
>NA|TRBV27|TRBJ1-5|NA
TGTGCCAGCAAGTCTGGATCCGGGCCCCAGCATTTT
CASKSGSGPQHF
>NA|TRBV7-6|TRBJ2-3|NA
TGTGCCAGCAGCGGGGGGAGCACAGATACGCAGTATTTT
CASSGGSTDTQYF
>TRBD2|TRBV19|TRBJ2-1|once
TGTGCCAGTAGTATGAACAGACCGGCTTCCGGGAGGTATTGGGACAATGAGCAGTTCTTC
CASSMNRPASGRYWDNEQFF
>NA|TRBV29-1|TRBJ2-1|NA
TGCAGCGTTGTGGTCGGGAATGAGCAGTTCTTC
CSVVVGNEQFF
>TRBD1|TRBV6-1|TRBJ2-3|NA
TGTGCCAGCAGTGAAGACCCCACAGGGGTTGGCACAGATACGCAGTATTTT
CASSEDPTGVGTDTQYF
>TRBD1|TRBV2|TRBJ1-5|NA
TGTGCCAGCTGGACAGGGAAAAGCAATCAGCCCCAGCATTTT
CASWTGKSNQPQHF
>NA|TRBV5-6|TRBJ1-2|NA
TGTGCCAGCAGCTTGGGCCTGGGGTGGGGTGGCTACACCTTC
CASSLGLGWGGYTF
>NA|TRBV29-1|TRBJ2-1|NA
TGCAGCGTTGAAGATGGGGGACTCCACTCCTACAATGAGCAGTTCTTC
CSVEDGGLHSYNEQFF
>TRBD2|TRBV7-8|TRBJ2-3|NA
TGTGCCAGCAGCCGAAGCGGACTAGCGGGAGTGGTGACAGATACGCAGTATTTT
CASSRSGLAGVVTDTQYF
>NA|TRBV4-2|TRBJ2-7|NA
TGTGCCAGCAGCCAAGATAAGGGCTCCGAGCAGTACTTC
CASSQDKGSEQYF
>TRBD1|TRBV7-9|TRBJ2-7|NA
TGTGCCAGCAGCCCTGGAGACAGGGGGCCGGTTGAGCAGTACTTC
CASSPGDRGPVEQYF
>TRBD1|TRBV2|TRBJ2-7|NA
TGTGCCAGCAATCAGGGACAGGGATCCGAGCAGTACTTC
CASNQGQGSEQYF
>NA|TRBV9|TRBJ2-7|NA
TGTGCCAGCAGCCGAGGAGGTTACGAGCAGTACTTC
CASSRGGYEQYF
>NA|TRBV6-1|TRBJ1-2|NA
TGTGCCAGCTTGGGCACAACTAACTATGGCTACACCTTC
CASLGTTNYGYTF
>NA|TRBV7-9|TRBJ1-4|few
TGTGCCAGCAGCTTAGGAGAACGGGAGACTTTT
CASSLGERETF
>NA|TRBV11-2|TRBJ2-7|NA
TGTGCCAGCAGCTCGAGTAGGGGCCCCTACGAGCAGTACTTC
CASSSSRGPYEQYF
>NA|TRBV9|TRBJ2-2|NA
TGTGCCAGCAGCGTATCGGGCTCAACCGGGGAGCTGTTTTTT
CASSVSGSTGELFF
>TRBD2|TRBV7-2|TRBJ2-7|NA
TGTGCCAGCAGCTTAGTCCCTAGCGGGGACCCCTACGAGCAGTACTTC
CASSLVPSGDPYEQYF
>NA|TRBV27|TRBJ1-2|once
TGTGCCAGCAGTCCCGGGTATGGCTACACCTTC
CASSPGYGYTF
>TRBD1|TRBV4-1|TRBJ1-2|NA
TGCGCCAGCAGCCAGGGTCCGGGACAGAGGAGGGATGGCTACACCTTC
CASSQGPGQRRDGYTF
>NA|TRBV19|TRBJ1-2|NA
TGTGCCAGTACCAAGGACAGAACAAATGGCTACACCTTC
CASTKDRTNGYTF
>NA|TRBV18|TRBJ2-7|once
TGTGCCAGCTCACCAGGGGGTTACGAGCAGTACTTC
CASSPGGYEQYF
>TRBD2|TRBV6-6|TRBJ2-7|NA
TGTGCCAGTTTGGGAGGGATCAGCTGGGAGCAGTACTTC
CASLGGISWEQYF
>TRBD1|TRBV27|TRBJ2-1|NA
TGTGCCAGCAGTCCCGACAGGGGGCAATACAATGAGCAGTTCTTC
CASSPDRGQYNEQFF
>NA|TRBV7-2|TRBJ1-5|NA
TGTGCCAGCAGCTCCCCCCCCCTCTATAGCAATCAGCCCCAGCATTTT
CASSSPPLYSNQPQHF
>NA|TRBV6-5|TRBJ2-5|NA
TGTGCCAGCAGTTACGGTCGGGACTTCCAAGAGACCCAGTACTTC
CASSYGRDFQETQYF
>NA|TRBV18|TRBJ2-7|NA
TGTGCCAGCTCACACTCCTACGAGCAGTACTTC
CASSHSYEQYF
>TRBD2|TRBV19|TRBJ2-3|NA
TGTGCCAGTAGTATTTCTCCCTGGGCTAGCGGGAGCCCGAATGCAGATACGCAGTATTTT
CASSISPWASGSPNADTQYF
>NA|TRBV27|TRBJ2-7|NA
TGTGCCAGCAGGAACGGGGCCAGCTCCTACGAGCAGTACTTC
CASRNGASSYEQYF
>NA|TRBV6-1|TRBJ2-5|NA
TGTGCCAGCCAAAGGGTACAAGAGACCCAGTACTTC
CASQRVQETQYF
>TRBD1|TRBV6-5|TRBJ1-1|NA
TGTGCCAGCAGTTACCTCCGGACAGGGTTAACTGAAGCTTTCTTT
CASSYLRTGLTEAFF
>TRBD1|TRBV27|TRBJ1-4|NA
TGTGCCACATCCGGACAGGGACTTAGAAAACTGTTTTTT
CATSGQGLRKLFF
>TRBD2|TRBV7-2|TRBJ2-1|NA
TGTGCCAGCAGACGGACTAGCGGGAGTGGGAATGAGCAGTTCTTC
CASRRTSGSGNEQFF
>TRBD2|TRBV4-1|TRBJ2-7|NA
TGCGCCAGCAGCCAAGAAGGGACTAGCGGGAGCTACGAGCAGTACTTC
CASSQEGTSGSYEQYF
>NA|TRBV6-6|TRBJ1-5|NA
TGTGCCAGCAGTTACTCGGTCCGCGAACCCCAGCATTTT
CASSYSVREPQHF
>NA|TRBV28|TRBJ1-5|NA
TGTGCCAGCAGATCGGACGGAGAGCCCCAGCATTTT
CASRSDGEPQHF
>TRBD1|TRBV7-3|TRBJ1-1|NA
TGTGCCAGCAGCCCCGGGACAGGGAGGGACACTGAAGCTTTCTTT
CASSPGTGRDTEAFF
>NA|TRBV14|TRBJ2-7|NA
TGTGCCAGCAGCCAACAAAGGAAAACCTACGAGCAGTACTTC
CASSQQRKTYEQYF
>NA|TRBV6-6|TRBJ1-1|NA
TGTGCCAGCAGTTACTTCGCGGGAGCTTTCTTT
CASSYFAGAFF
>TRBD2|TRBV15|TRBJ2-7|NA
TGTGCCACGCAAATCGGGGGGGCCGGCGAGCAGTACTTC
CATQIGGAGEQYF